This is a list of T cell receptor beta chains from one sample in a study of human T cells and chemical hapten exposure. A single record per CDR3 protein comes from TCRdb applying MiXCR to the RACE reads. Altogether approximately 350,000 distinct CDR3 sequences are present, approximately 6.3% being singletons, with the ten largest covering 8.4%. This material consisted of whole blood, taken in connection with sensitization to the hapten diphenylcyclopropenone (DPC). Receptor source: a woman aged 18-35 years with alopecia areata. Some clones in this sample may be carry-over from other donors' samples. The CDR3 runs from the conserved cysteine through the conserved F or W. A D gene is named only where the DNA matches it firmly. Clone size, where shown, is once, few, many, or a class for clones that have expanded.

V gene,J gene,clone size,D gene,CDR3 DNA,CDR3 protein
TRBV28,TRBJ2-5,many,TRBD2,TGTGCCAGCAGCCGACTAGCGGAGACCCAGTACTTC,CASSRLAETQYF
TRBV5-6,TRBJ2-5,few,TRBD2,TGTGCCAGCAGCAGAGGACTAGCGGGGGGCCCTGAGACCCAGTACTTC,CASSRGLAGGPETQYF
TRBV6-6,TRBJ2-3,few,TRBD2,TGTGCCAGCAGTTACCCCGGACTAGTAGGCACAGATACGCAGTATTTT,CASSYPGLVGTDTQYF
TRBV20-1,TRBJ2-1,few,.,TGCAGTGCTAGAAAGCACGGGACGGCCTACAATGAGCAGTTCTTC,CSARKHGTAYNEQFF
TRBV18,TRBJ2-7,.,TRBD1,TGTGCCAGCTCACCCAGGACAGGGGCTGACTACGAGCAGTACTTC,CASSPRTGADYEQYF
TRBV5-1,TRBJ2-3,few,.,TGCGCCAGCAGCCTCGATCTTTACACAGATACGCAGTATTTT,CASSLDLYTDTQYF
TRBV4-1,TRBJ2-1,many,.,TGCGCCAGCAGCCAAGAAGGGGGGTTCACTTACAATGAGCAGTTCTTC,CASSQEGGFTYNEQFF
TRBV6-5,TRBJ2-7,many,.,TGTGCCAGCAGTTATGGACGGTCCTCCTACGAGCAGTACTTC,CASSYGRSSYEQYF
TRBV6-2/TRBV6-3,TRBJ2-3,many,.,TGTGCCAGCAGTGTTGGGGGGAGCGACACAGATACGCAGTATTTT,CASSVGGSDTDTQYF
TRBV10-3,TRBJ2-2,few,.,TGTGCCATCAGTGCCCCCGGTGAGAACACCGGGGAGCTGTTTTTT,CAISAPGENTGELFF
TRBV9,TRBJ2-2,few,TRBD2,TGTGCCAGCAGCGTAGGACTAGCGGGGGCCCTGTTCACCGGGGAGCTGTTTTTT,CASSVGLAGALFTGELFF
TRBV5-1,TRBJ2-7,.,.,TGCGCCAGCAGCTTGGAAGGACTGCGCTACGAGCAGTACTTC,CASSLEGLRYEQYF
TRBV5-1,TRBJ1-2,.,.,TGCGCCAGCAGCTGGTGGGAGAACAGGGCGGATGGCTACACCTTC,CASSWWENRADGYTF
TRBV6-5,TRBJ2-3,many,.,TGTGCCAGCAGTTACTCGCAGCTAGTTGGCACAGATACGCAGTATTTT,CASSYSQLVGTDTQYF
TRBV7-8,TRBJ1-5,many,TRBD1,TGTGCCAGCAGCTTCGAGGGACAGGGGGGAGGTCAGCCCCAGCATTTT,CASSFEGQGGGQPQHF
TRBV6-2/TRBV6-3,TRBJ2-7,many,.,TGTGCCAGCAAACTCCAGGGTTCCACCTCCTACGAGCAGTACTTC,CASKLQGSTSYEQYF
TRBV15,TRBJ2-7,.,.,TGTGCCACCAGCTCCTTTCACAGGGTAGACGAGCAGTACTTC,CATSSFHRVDEQYF
TRBV5-5,TRBJ2-7,many,.,TGTGCCAGCTGCCGACAGCCTCCCTACGAGCAGTACTTC,CASCRQPPYEQYF
TRBV10-3,TRBJ1-5,.,.,TGTGCCATCAGTGACGGGACGAATCAGCCCCAGCATTTT,CAISDGTNQPQHF
TRBV9,TRBJ1-2,few,TRBD1,TGTGCCAGCAGCGCCCAGGGGGCGACCGTCTATGGCTACACCTTC,CASSAQGATVYGYTF
TRBV2,TRBJ2-1,.,TRBD2,TGTGCCAGCAGTGAAGAAGCGGGAGGGAATGAGCAGTTCTTC,CASSEEAGGNEQFF
TRBV28,TRBJ2-7,many,TRBD1,TGTGCCAGCAGTTTTGGACAGGGCTACGAGCAGTACTTC,CASSFGQGYEQYF
TRBV12-3/TRBV12-4,TRBJ1-5,.,.,TGTGCCAGCAGTTTGGCTGATCGGCCCCAGCATTTT,CASSLADRPQHF
TRBV5-1,TRBJ2-5,few,TRBD2,TGCGCCAGCAGCTTGAGCCAGCGGGGGGGCCAAGAGACCCAGTACTTC,CASSLSQRGGQETQYF
TRBV6-2/TRBV6-3,TRBJ1-1,many,.,TGTGCCAGCAGTTCGTTCAGGGGCGCTGAAGCTTTCTTT,CASSSFRGAEAFF
TRBV28,TRBJ1-5,few,TRBD1,TGTGCCAGCAGTCCGCCCCCCCTCCCTAGACAGGGTGTTAGCAATCAGCCCCAGCATTTT,CASSPPPLPRQGVSNQPQHF
TRBV6-1,TRBJ2-3,few,.,TGTGCCAGCAGTGAAGACACCACAGATACGCAGTATTTT,CASSEDTTDTQYF
TRBV24-1,TRBJ1-2,few,.,TGTGCCACCAGTGGTTCCCCCGCAGGCACCCCCGGAGGCTATGGCTACACCTTC,CATSGSPAGTPGGYGYTF
TRBV27,TRBJ1-1,.,.,TGTGCCAGCAGCCACGCAAGGGGGGCAGACACTGAAGCTTTCTTT,CASSHARGADTEAFF
TRBV4-2,TRBJ2-5,many,.,TGTGCCAGCAGCCAAGACCTTCTCGGGGAGACCCAGTACTTC,CASSQDLLGETQYF
TRBV4-3,TRBJ2-5,.,.,TGCGCCAGCAGCCAAGATTCGGGGGCCGCGGAGACCCAGTACTTC,CASSQDSGAAETQYF
TRBV28,TRBJ2-7,.,TRBD2,TGTGCCAGCAGCCCTACCGGGGGGACCACCTACGAGCAGTACTTC,CASSPTGGTTYEQYF
TRBV10-3,TRBJ1-6,.,.,TGTGCCATCAGCGCGGGGACGGATAATTCACCCCTCCACTTT,CAISAGTDNSPLHF
TRBV5-1,TRBJ2-7,many,.,TGCGCCAGCAGCTTTGGGGGAACGACCGAGCAGTACTTC,CASSFGGTTEQYF